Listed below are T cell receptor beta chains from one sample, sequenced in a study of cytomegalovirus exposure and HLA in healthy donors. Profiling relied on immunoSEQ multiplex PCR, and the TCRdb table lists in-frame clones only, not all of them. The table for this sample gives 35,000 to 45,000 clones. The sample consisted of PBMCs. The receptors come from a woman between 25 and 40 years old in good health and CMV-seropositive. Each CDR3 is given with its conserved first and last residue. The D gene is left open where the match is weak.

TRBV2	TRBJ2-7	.	TGTGCCAGCAGTGGACAGGGAGGACTCTACGAGCAGTACTTC	CASSGQGGLYEQYF
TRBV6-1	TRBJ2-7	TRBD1	TGTGCCAGCAGTGAGATGTCGGGACAGCTATCCTACGAGCAGTACTTC	CASSEMSGQLSYEQYF
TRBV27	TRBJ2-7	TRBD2	TGTGCCAGCAGGTCAGGGGGACGCTTAGCGGGGGGTTCCTACGAGCAGTACTTC	CASRSGGRLAGGSYEQYF
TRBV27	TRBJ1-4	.	TGTGCCAGCAGTCCCGGGGGGGGACCTTCAACTAATGAAAAACTGTTTTTT	CASSPGGGPSTNEKLFF
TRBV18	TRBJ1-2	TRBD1	TGTGCCAGCTCACCAGCGACAGGGGGCCACAACTATGGCTACACCTTC	CASSPATGGHNYGYTF
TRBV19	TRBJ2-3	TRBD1	TGTGCCAGTAGCCCGACAGGGGGCGGACTAGATACGCAGTATTTT	CASSPTGGGLDTQYF
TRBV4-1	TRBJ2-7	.	TGCGCCAGCAGCCAATCTGACAGCGAGGATCACTACGAGCAGTACTTC	CASSQSDSEDHYEQYF
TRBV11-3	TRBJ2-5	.	TGTGCCAGCAGCTTACTGACAGGTCCGAAGACCCAGTACTTC	CASSLLTGPKTQYF
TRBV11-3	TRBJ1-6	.	TGTGCCAGCAGCTACGGGACTTCGGGATCACCCCTCCACTTT	CASSYGTSGSPLHF
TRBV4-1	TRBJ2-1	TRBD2	TGCGCCAGCAGCCAAAAAGCGGGGGGGATATCCTACAATGAGCAGTTCTTC	CASSQKAGGISYNEQFF
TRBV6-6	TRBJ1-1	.	TGTGCCAGCAGGACAGAGATGAACACTGAAGCTTTCTTT	CASRTEMNTEAFF
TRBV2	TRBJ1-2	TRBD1	TGTGCCAGCGTCACAGGGGGGACCCCCACTCCCTCTAACTATGGCTACACCTTC	CASVTGGTPTPSNYGYTF
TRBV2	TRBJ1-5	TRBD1	TGTGCCAGCAGTCGGGACAGGGATGGTCAGCCCCAGCATTTT	CASSRDRDGQPQHF
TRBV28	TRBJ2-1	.	TGTGCCAGCAGTTTACGGACTGGGAATGAGCAGTTCTTC	CASSLRTGNEQFF
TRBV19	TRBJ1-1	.	TGTGCCAGTAGTAGGAGGGTTAACACTGAAGCTTTCTTT	CASSRRVNTEAFF
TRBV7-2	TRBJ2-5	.	TGTGCCAGCAGCTACCAGACCCACGGAGCCCAGTACTTC	CASSYQTHGAQYF
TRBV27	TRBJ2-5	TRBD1	TGTGCCAGCAGTCTCAAGGACAGGGGTGAGCAGTACTTC	CASSLKDRGEQYF
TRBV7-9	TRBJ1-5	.	TGTGCCAGCAGCTTAGAGAAAGGACAGCCGGCGGCCCAGCATTTT	CASSLEKGQPAAQHF
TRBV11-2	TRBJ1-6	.	TGTGCCAGCAGCTCCTATACGCCTCACAGGGCCGGGAATTCACCCCTCCACTTT	CASSSYTPHRAGNSPLHF
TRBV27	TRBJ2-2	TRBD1	TGTGCCAGCAGTTCACTAAAGACAGGGGGTTTAACCGGGGAGCTGTTTTTT	CASSSLKTGGLTGELFF
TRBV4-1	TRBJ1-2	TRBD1	TGCGCCAGCAGCCACACCGACAGGGACTATGGCTACACCTTC	CASSHTDRDYGYTF
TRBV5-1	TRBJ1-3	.	TGCGCCAGCAGCTTAGGACAGTCCGCCTCTGGAAACACCATATATTTT	CASSLGQSASGNTIYF
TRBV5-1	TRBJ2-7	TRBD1	TGCGCCAGCAGCACCGGGACAGTCCCCGGCGAGCAGTACTTC	CASSTGTVPGEQYF
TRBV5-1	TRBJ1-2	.	TGCGCCAGCAGCTTGACGGCTAACTATGGCTACACCTTC	CASSLTANYGYTF
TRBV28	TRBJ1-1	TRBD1	TGTGCCACTAAAGGACAGGGGGGTCCGAACACTGAAGCTTTCTTT	CATKGQGGPNTEAFF
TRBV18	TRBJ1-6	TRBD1	TGTGCCAGCTCACGACAGGGGAAATCAGATTCACCCCTCCACTTT	CASSRQGKSDSPLHF
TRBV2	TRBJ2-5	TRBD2	TGTGCCAGCAGGGGGGGACTAGCGGGCGAAGAGACCCAGTACTTC	CASRGGLAGEETQYF
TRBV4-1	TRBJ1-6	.	TGCGCCAGCAGCCAAGATTCGAGGGATTCACCCCTCCACTTT	CASSQDSRDSPLHF
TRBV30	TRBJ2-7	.	TGTGCCTGGAGTGACCCGACAGTGAGCTCCTACGAGCAGTACTTC	CAWSDPTVSSYEQYF
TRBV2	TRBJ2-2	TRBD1	TGTGCCAGCGACCGGGACAGGGGTAGCACCGGGGAGCTGTTTTTT	CASDRDRGSTGELFF
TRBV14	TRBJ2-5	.	TGTGCCAGCAGCCAAAGATCCGGCCTAGATCAAGAGGCCCAGTACTTC	CASSQRSGLDQEAQYF
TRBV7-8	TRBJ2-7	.	TGTGCCAGCAGCTTAGGGGAGATATACGAGCAGTACTTC	CASSLGEIYEQYF
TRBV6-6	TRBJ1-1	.	TGTGCCAGCAGTTACTCCCGACAGCATCAGGTGAAAGCTTTCTTT	CASSYSRQHQVKAFF
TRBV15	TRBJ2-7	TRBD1	TGTGCCACCAGCGACCGGGACAGCGAGTACTTC	CATSDRDSEYF
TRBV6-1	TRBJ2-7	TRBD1	TGTGCCAGCAGTTTATATACAGGGGGAATCTACGAGCAGTACTTC	CASSLYTGGIYEQYF
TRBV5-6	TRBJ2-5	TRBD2	TGTGCCAGCAGCCATACTAGCGGGGGGCACGAGACCCAGTACTTC	CASSHTSGGHETQYF
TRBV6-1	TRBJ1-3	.	TGTGCCAGCAGTGTTTCTGGGACTTTCTCTGGAAACACCATATATTTT	CASSVSGTFSGNTIYF
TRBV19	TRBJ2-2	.	TGTGCCAGTAGGGAACTAGAGAGCACCGGGGAGCTGTTTTTT	CASRELESTGELFF
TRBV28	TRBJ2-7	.	TGTGCCAGCAGTTTCCAAAATTACGAGCAGTACTTC	CASSFQNYEQYF
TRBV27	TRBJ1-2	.	TGTGCCAGCAGTGAGCTGGGGCAGAACTATGGCTACACCTTC	CASSELGQNYGYTF
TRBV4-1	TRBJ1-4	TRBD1	TGCGCCAGCAGCCCAGACAGGGTCAGGGATGAAAAACTGTTTTTT	CASSPDRVRDEKLFF
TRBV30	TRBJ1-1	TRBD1	TGTGCCTGGACAGGGGGCTTGATGAACACTGAAGCTTTCTTT	CAWTGGLMNTEAFF
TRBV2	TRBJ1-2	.	TGTGCCAGCAGTGGACAGAACTATGGCTACACCTTC	CASSGQNYGYTF
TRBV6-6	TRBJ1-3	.	TGTGCCAGCAGTTACGCGACAGGCCCCGGAAACACCATATATTTT	CASSYATGPGNTIYF
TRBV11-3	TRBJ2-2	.	TGTGCCAGCAGCTTAGCATGGCAGGGCTGGACCGGGGAGCTGTTTTTT	CASSLAWQGWTGELFF
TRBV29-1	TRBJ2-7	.	TGCAGCGTTGGAGTGGCCTACGAGCAGTACTTC	CSVGVAYEQYF
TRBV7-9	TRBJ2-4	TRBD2	TGTGCCAGCAGCGCACCCGGGACTAGACAAAACATTCAGTACTTC	CASSAPGTRQNIQYF
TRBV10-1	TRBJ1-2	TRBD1	TGCGCCAGCAGTGAACAGGGGTTTTATGGCTACACCTTC	CASSEQGFYGYTF
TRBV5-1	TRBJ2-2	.	TGCGCCAGCAGCTTGCTTGAATCGGGTTCCGGGGAGCTGTTTTTT	CASSLLESGSGELFF